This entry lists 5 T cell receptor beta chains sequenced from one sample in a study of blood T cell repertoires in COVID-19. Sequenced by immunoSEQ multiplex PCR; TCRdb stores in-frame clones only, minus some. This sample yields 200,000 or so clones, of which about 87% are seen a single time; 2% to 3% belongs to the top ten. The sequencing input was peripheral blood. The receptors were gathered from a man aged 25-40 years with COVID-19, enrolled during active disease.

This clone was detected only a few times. CDR3: CSASDSGRLGYEQYF. The CDR3 nucleotides are TGCAGTGCTAGTGATAGCGGGAGGCTAGGCTACGAGCAGTACTTC. The chain employs TRBV20-1 and TRBJ2-7, with 10 bases lining up with TRBD2. CDR3 length: 15 amino acids. V shed 3 bases, J shed 3 bases, and the junction held 8 bases outside the gene matches. From germline, CDR1 is DFQATT and CDR2 SNEGSKA (reference sequence).

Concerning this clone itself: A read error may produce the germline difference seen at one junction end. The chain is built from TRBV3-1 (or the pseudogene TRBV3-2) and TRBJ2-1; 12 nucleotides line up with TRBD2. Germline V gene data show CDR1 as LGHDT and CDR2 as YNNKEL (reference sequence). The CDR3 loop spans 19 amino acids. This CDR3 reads CARSVPSGGAGGTYNEQFF. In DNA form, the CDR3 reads TGTGCCCGCAGCGTACCTAGCGGGGGGGCCGGGGGGACCTACAATGAGCAGTTCTTC.

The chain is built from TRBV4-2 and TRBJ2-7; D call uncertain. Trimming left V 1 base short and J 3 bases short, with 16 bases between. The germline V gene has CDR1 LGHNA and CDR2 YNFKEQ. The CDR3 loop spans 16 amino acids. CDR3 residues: CASSQGGGLAFYEQYF. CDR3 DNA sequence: TGTGCCAGCAGCCAAGGAGGCGGATTAGCCTTCTACGAGCAGTACTTC.

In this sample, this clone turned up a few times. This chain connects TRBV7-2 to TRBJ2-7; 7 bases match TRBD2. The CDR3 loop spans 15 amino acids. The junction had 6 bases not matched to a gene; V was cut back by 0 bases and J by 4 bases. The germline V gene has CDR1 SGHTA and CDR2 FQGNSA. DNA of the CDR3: TGTGCCAGCAGCTTAGCGGCAGGGAGGGCATACGAGCAGTACTTC. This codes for CASSLAAGRAYEQYF.

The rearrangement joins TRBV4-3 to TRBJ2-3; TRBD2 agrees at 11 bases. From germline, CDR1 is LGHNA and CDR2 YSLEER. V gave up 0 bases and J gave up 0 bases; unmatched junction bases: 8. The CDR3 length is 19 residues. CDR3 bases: TGCGCCAGCAGCCAAGATCTAGCGGGGGGCGCACAGAGCACAGATACGCAGTATTTT. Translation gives CASSQDLAGGAQSTDTQYF.